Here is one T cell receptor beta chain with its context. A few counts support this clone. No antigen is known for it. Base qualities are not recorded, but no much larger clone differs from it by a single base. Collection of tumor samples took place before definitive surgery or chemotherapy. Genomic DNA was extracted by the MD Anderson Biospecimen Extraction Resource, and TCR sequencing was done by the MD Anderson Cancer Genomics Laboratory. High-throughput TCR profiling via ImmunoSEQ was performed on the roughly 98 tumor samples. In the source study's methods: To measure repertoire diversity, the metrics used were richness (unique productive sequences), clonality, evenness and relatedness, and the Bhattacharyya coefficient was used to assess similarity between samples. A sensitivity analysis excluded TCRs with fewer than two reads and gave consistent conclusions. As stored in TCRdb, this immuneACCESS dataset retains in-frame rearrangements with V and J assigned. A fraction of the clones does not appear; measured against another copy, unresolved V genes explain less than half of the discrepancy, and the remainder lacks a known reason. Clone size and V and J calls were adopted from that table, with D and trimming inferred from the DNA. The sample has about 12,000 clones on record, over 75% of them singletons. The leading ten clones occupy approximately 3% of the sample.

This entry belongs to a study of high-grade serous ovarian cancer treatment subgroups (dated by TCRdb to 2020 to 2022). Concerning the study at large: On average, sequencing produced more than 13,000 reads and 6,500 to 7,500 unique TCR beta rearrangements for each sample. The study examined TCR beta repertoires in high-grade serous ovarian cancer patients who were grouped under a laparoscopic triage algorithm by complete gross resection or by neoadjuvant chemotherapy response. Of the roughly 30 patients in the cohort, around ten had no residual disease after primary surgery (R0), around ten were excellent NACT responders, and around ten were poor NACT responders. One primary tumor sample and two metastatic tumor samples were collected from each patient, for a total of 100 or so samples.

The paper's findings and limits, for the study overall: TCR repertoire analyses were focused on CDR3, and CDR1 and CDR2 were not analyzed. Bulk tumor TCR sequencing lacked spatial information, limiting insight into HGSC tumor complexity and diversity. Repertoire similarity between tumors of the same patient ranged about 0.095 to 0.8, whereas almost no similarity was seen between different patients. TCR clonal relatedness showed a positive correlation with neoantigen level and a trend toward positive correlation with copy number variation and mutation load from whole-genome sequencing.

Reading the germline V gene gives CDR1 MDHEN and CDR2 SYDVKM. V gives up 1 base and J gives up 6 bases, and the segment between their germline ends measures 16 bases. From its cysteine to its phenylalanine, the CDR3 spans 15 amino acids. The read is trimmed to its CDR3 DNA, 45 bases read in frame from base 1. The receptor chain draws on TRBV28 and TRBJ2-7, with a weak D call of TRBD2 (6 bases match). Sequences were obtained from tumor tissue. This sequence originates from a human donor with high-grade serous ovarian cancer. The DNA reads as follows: TGTGCCAGCAGTTTATTAGGCAGGGAGGCGGGCGAGCAGTACTTC. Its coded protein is CASSLLGREAGEQYF. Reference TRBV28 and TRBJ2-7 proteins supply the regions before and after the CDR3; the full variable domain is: DVKVTQSSRYLVKRTGEKVFLECVQDMDHENMFWYRQDPGLGLRLIYFSYDVKMKEKGDIPEGYSVSREKKERFSLILESASTNQTSMYLCASSLLGREAGEQYFGPGTRLTVT.